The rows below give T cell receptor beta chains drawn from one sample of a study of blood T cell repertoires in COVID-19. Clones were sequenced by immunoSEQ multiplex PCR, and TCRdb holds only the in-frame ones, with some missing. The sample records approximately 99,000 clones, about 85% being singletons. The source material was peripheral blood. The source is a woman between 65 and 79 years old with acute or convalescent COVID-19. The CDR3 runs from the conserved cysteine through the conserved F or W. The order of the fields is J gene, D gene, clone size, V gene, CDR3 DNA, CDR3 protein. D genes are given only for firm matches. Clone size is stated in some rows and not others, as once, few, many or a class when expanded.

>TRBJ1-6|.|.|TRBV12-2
TGTGCAAGTCGCTTAGGGTTCAATGATTCGGGGGTCTGTAATTCACCCCTCCACTTT
CASRLGFNDSGVCNSPLHF
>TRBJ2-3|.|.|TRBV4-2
TGTGCCAGCAGCCAAGAGTACACAGATACGCAGTATTTT
CASSQEYTDTQYF
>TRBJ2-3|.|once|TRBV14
TGTGCCAGCAGCCGGGCGGGGGCGGTCACAGATACGCAGTATTTT
CASSRAGAVTDTQYF
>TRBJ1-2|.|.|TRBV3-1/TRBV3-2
TGTGCCAGCAGCCGACGACAGAAAACTAACTATGGCTACACCTTC
CASSRRQKTNYGYTF
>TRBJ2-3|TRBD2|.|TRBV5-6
TGTGCCAGCAGCTTCAAGCGGGAATTCACAGATACGCAGTATTTT
CASSFKREFTDTQYF
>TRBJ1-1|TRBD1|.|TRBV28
TGTGCCAGCAGGACAGGGGGCTCGGTCGGAGCTTTCTTT
CASRTGGSVGAFF
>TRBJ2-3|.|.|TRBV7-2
TGTGCCAGCAGCCACACGTCCCGCACAGATACGCAGTATTTT
CASSHTSRTDTQYF
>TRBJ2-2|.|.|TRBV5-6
TGTGCCAGCAGCTTGGTAACAGTTAGGCACACCGGGGAGCTGTTTTTT
CASSLVTVRHTGELFF
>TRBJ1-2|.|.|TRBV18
TGTGCCAGCTCACCAGGGACAACTAACTATGGCTACACCTTC
CASSPGTTNYGYTF
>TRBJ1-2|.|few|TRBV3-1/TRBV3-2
TGTGCCAGCAGCCAAGATCGAAGGGGTGGCTACACCTTC
CASSQDRRGGYTF
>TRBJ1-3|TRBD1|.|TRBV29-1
TGCAGCGTTACCGGGACAGGGAACTCTGGAAACACCATATATTTT
CSVTGTGNSGNTIYF
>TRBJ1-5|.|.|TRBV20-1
TGCAGTGCTAGTCCCCAGTCCCAGCCCCAGCATTTT
CSASPQSQPQHF
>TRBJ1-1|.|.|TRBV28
TGTGCCAGCAGTCGGACACCCTCCCGAGGGAACACTGAAGCTTTCTTT
CASSRTPSRGNTEAFF